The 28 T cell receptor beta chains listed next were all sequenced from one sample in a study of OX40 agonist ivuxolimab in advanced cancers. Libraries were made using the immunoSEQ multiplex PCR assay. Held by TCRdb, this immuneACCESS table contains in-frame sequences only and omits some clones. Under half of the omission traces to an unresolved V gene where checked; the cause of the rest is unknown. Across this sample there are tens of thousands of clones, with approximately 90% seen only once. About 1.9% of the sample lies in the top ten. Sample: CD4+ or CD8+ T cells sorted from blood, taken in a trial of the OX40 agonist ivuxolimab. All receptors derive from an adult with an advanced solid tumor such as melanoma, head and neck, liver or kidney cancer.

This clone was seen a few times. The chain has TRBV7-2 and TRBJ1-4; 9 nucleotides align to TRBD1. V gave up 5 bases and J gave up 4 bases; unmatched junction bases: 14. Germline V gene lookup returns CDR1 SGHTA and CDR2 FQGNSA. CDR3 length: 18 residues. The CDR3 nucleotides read TGTGCCAGCAGCCCCTCACCGGGACAGGGTTGGAGTAATGAAAAACTGTTTTTT. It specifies CASSPSPGQGWSNEKLFF.

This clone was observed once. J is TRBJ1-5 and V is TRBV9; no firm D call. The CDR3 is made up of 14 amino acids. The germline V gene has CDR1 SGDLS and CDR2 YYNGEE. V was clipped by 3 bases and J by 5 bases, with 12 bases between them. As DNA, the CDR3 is TGTGCCAGCAGCGAGGGAGGCAAATATCAGCCCCAGCATTTT. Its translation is CASSEGGKYQPQHF.

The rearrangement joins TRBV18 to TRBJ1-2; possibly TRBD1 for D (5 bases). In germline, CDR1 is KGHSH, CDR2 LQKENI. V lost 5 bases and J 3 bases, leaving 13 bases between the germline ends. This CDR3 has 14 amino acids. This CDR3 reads CASSGTPGDYGYTF. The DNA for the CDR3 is TGTGCCAGCTCAGGCACGCCGGGGGACTATGGCTACACCTTC. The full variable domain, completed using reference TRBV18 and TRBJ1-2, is NAGVMQNPRHLVRRRGQEARLRCSPMKGHSHVYWYRQLPEEGLKFMVYLQKENIIDESGMPKERFSAEFPKEGPSILRIQQVVRGDSAAYFCASSGTPGDYGYTFGSGTRLTVV.

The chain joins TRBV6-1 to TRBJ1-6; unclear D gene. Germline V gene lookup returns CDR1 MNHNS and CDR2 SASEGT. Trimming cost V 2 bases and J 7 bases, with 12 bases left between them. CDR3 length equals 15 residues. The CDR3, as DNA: TGTGCCAGCAGTGAAACGGAAACTTGGAATTCACCCCTCCACTTT. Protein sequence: CASSETETWNSPLHF.

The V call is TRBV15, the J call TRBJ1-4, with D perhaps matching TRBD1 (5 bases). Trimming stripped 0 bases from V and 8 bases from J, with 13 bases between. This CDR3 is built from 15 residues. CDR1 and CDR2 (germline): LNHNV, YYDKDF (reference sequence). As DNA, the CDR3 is TGTGCCACCAGCAGAGATCTCCGGGGCGGCGAAAAACTGTTTTTT. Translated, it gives CATSRDLRGGEKLFF.

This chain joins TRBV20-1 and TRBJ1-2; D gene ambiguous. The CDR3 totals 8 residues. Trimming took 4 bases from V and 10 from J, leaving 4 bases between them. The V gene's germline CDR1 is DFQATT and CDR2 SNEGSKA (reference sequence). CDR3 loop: CSATYYTF. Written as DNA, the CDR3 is TGCAGTGCTACCTACTACACCTTC.

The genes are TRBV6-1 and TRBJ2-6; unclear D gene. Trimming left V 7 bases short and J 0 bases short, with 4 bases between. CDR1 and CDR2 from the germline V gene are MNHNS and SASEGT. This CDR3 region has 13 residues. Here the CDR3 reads CASNPSGANVLTF. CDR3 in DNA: TGTGCCAGCAACCCCTCTGGGGCCAACGTCCTGACTTTC.

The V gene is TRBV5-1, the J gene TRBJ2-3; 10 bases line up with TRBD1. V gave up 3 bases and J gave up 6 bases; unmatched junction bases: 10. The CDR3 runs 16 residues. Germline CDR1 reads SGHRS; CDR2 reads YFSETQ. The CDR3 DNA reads TGCGCCAGCAGCTCCACCGGGACAGGGGTTGCGGATACGCAGTATTTT. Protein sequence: CASSSTGTGVADTQYF. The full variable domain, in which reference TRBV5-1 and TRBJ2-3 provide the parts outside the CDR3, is KAGVTQTPRYLIKTRGQQVTLSCSPISGHRSVSWYQQTPGQGLQFLFEYFSETQRNKGNFPGRFSGRQFSNSRSEMNVSTLELGDSALYLCASSSTGTGVADTQYFGPGTRLTVL.

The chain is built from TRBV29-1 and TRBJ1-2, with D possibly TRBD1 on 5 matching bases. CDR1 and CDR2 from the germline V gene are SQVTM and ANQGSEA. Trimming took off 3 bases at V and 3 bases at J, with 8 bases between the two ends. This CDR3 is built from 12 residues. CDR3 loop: CSVDTGDYGYTF. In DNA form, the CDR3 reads TGCAGCGTTGACACGGGGGACTATGGCTACACCTTC.

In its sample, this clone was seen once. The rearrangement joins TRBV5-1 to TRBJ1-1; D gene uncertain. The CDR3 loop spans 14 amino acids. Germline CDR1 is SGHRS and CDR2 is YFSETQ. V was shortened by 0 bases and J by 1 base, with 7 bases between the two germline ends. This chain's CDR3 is CASSLATENTEAFF. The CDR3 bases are TGCGCCAGCAGCTTGGCCACGGAGAACACTGAAGCTTTCTTT.

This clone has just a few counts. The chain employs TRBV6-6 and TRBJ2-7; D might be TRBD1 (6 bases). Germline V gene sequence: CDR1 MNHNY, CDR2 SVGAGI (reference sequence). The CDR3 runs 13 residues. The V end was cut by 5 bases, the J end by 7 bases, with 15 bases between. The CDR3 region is CASSTTGIGEQYF. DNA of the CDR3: TGTGCCAGCAGTACCACAGGGATCGGTGAGCAGTACTTC.

CDR3 nucleotide sequence: TGTGCCAGCAGTTTAGGGCAGGCCTACACAGATACGCAGTATTTT. Its protein product is CASSLGQAYTDTQYF. The chain recombines TRBV27 with TRBJ2-3; D ambiguous. The germline V gene encodes CDR1 MNHEY and CDR2 SMNVEV (reference sequence). Deletions cut 2 bases from V and 2 bases from J, with 11 bases between. CDR3 length equals 15 residues.

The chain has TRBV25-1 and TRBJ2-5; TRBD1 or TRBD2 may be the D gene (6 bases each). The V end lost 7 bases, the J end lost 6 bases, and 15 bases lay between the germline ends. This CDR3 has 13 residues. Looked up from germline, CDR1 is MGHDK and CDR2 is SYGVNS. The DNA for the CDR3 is TGTGCCAGCACCGATGGGGGGCCGAAGACCCAGTACTTC. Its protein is CASTDGGPKTQYF.

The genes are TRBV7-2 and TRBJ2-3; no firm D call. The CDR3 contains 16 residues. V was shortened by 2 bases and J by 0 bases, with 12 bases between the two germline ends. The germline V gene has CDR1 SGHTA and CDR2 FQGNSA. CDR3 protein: CASSLNGAFSTDTQYF. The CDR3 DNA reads TGTGCCAGCAGCTTAAATGGAGCGTTTAGCACAGATACGCAGTATTTT.

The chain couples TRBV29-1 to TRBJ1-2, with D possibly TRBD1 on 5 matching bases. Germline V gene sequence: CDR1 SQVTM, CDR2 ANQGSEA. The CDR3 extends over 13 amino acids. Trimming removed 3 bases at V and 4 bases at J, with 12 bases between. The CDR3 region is CSVERGARYGYTF. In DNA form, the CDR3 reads TGCAGCGTTGAGAGGGGCGCTCGCTATGGCTACACCTTC. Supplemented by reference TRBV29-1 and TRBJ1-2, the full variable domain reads SAVISQKPSRDICQRGTSLTIQCQVDSQVTMMFWYRQQPGQSLTLIATANQGSEATYESGFVIDKFPISRPNLTFSTLTVSNMSPEDSSIYLCSVERGARYGYTFGSGTRLTVV.

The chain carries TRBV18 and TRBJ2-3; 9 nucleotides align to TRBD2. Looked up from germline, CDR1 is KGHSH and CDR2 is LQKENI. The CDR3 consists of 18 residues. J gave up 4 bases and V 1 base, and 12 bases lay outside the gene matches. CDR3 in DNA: TGTGCCAGCTCACCACGGGACTTAGCGGGAGTGGGTCCAGATACGCAGTATTTT. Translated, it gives CASSPRDLAGVGPDTQYF.

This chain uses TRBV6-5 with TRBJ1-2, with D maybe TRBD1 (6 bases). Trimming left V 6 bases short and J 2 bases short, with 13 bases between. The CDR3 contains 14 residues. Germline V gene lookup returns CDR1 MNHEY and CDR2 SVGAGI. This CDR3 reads CASSPRGGNYGYTF. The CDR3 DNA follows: TGTGCCAGCAGCCCTAGGGGGGGGAACTATGGCTACACCTTC.

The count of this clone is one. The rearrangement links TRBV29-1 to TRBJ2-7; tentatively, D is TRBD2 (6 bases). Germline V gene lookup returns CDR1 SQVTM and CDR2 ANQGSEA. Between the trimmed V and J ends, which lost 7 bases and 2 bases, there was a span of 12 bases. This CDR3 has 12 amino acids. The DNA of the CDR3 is TGCAGCGCGGAGGGACTCACCTACGAGCAGTACTTC. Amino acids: CSAEGLTYEQYF.

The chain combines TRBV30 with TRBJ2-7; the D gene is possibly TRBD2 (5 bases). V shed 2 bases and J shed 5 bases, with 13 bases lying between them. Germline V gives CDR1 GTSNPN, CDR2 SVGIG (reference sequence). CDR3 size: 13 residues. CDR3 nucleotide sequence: TGTGCCTGGAGTCGGGGAGTTCGGAACGAGCAGTACTTC. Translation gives CAWSRGVRNEQYF.

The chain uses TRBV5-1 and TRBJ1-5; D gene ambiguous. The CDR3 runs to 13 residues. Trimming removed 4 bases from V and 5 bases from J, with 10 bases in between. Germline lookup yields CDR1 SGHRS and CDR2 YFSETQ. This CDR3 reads CASSADGDQPQHF. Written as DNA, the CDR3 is TGCGCCAGCAGCGCGGACGGAGATCAGCCCCAGCATTTT.

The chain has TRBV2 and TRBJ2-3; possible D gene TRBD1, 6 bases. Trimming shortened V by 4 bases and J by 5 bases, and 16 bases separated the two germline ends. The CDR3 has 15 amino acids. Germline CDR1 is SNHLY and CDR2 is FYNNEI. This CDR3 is CASSGPPRGRDTQYF. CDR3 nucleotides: TGTGCCAGCAGTGGACCCCCCAGGGGTCGAGATACGCAGTATTTT.

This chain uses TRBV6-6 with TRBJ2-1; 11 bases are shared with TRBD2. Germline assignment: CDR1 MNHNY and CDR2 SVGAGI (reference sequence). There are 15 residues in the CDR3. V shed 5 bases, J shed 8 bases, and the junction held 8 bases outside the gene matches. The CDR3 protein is CASSPTSGSLDEQFF. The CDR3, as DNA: TGTGCCAGCAGTCCAACTAGCGGGAGTCTCGATGAGCAGTTCTTC.

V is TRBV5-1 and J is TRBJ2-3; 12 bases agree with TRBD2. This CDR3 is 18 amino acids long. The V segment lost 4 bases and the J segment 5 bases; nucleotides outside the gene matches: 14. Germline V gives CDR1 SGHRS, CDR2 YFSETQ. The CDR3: CASSPTNFMTSGRDTQYF. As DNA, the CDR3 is TGCGCCAGCAGCCCGACTAACTTCATGACTAGCGGGAGAGATACGCAGTATTTT.

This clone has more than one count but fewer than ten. CDR3 amino acids: CASSLAGGGGKTQYF. In nucleotides, the CDR3 is TGCGCCAGCAGCTTGGCTGGGGGCGGTGGAAAGACCCAGTACTTC. This chain connects TRBV5-1 to TRBJ2-5; D perhaps matches TRBD1 (6 bases). V was pared by 0 bases and J by 6 bases, with 15 bases between. Germline loops: CDR1 SGHRS, CDR2 YFSETQ. The CDR3 has 15 residues.

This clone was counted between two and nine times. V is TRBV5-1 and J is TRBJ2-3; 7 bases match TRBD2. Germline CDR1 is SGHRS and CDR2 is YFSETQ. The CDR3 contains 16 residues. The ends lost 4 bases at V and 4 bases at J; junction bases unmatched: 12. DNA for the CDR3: TGCGCCAGCAGCCCCGGACTAGGTGGGGCCCCAGATACGCAGTATTTT. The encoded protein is CASSPGLGGAPDTQYF.

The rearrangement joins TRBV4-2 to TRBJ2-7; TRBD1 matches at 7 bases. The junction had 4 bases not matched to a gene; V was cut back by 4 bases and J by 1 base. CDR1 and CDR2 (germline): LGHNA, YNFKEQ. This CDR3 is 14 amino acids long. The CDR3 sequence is CASSLGQVSYEQYF. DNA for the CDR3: TGTGCCAGCAGCCTCGGACAGGTTTCCTACGAGCAGTACTTC.

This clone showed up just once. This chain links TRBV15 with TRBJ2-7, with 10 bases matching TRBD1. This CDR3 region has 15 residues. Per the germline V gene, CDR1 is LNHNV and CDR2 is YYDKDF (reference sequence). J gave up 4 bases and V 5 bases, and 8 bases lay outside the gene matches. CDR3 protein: CATSGRQGAIYEQYF. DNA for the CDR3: TGTGCCACCAGCGGTAGACAGGGGGCGATTTACGAGCAGTACTTC.

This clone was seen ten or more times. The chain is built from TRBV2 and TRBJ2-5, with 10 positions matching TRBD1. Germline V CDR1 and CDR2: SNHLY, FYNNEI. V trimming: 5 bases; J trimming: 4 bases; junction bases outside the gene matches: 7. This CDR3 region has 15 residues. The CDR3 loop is CASSPRTGGGETQYF. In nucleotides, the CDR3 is TGTGCCAGCAGTCCCCGGACAGGGGGAGGAGAGACCCAGTACTTC.